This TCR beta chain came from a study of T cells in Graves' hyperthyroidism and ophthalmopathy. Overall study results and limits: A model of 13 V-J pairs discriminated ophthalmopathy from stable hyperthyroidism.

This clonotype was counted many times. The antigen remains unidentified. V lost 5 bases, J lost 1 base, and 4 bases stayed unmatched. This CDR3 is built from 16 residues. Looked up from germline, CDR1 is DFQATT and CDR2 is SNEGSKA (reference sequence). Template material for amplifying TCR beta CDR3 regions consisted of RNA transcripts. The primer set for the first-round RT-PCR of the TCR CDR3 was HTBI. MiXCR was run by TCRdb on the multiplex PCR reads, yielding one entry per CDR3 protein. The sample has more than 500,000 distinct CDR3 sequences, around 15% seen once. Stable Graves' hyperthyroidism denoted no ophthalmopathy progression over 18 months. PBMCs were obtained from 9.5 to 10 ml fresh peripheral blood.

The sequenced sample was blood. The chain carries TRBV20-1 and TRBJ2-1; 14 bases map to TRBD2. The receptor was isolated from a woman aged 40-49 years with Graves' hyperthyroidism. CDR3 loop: CSASGLAGVSYNEQFF. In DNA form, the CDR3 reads TGCAGTGCTTCGGGACTAGCGGGAGTATCCTACAATGAGCAGTTCTTC.